Listed here are 17 T cell receptor beta chains from one sample, sequenced in a study of beta chain features in type 1 diabetes. Of the isolated RNA, all was reverse transcribed, and so the sequenced material was expressed TCRB transcripts. Clones were sequenced by immunoSEQ multiplex PCR, and TCRdb holds only the in-frame ones, with some missing. The table lists over 200,000 clones, around 9.9% of them singletons. Study results and caveats: Moderately but significantly shorter TCRB CDR3s were found in Type 1 diabetes patients in all four CD4+ subsets.

Antigens for these TCRs are unknown. Sequencing was performed on naive CD4+ T cells from blood. Every receptor here comes from a man aged 25-45 years with type 1 diabetes.

V is TRBV29-1 and J is TRBJ1-2, with D tentatively TRBD1 (5 bases). Germline CDR1 reads SQVTM; CDR2 reads ANQGSEA. The CDR3 spans 12 residues. Trimming cost V 4 bases and J 5 bases, with 11 bases left between them. CDR3 coding DNA: TGCAGCGTTGGGGACGGGGGGTATGGCTACACCTTC. It encodes CSVGDGGYGYTF.

Only a few counts were recorded for this clone. V is TRBV4-3 and J is TRBJ2-7; 7 positions agree with TRBD1. With V trimmed by 0 bases and J by 7 bases, 6 bases remained unmatched. The CDR3 runs 14 residues. CDR1 is LGHNA, CDR2 YSLEER, per germline. The CDR3 bases are TGCGCCAGCAGCCAAGAACAGGGGATGGGGGAGCAGTACTTC. It translates to CASSQEQGMGEQYF.

The chain employs TRBV7-6 and TRBJ2-5; D remains ambiguous. The CDR3 totals 13 residues. CDR1 is SGHVS, CDR2 FNYEAQ, per germline. V lost 1 base and J 5 bases, leaving 8 bases between the germline ends. The CDR3 sequence: CASSLGLLETQYF. CDR3 nucleotides: TGTGCCAGCAGCTTAGGGCTCTTGGAGACCCAGTACTTC.

This clone came up a few times. CDR3 DNA sequence: TGTGCCAGCAGCCCCGTGGCCACCTCCTACGAGCAGTACTTC. Translating it yields CASSPVATSYEQYF. The rearrangement uses TRBV7-6 and TRBJ2-7; D gene unclear. This CDR3 region has 14 residues. The V and J ends lost 5 bases and 0 bases respectively, with 11 bases between them. Germline V gene sequence: CDR1 SGHVS, CDR2 FNYEAQ.

The gene calls are TRBV7-2 and TRBJ1-2; a possible D gene is TRBD1 (5 bases). There are 15 residues in the CDR3. Trimming pared 8 bases from V and 0 bases from J, leaving 16 bases between. Germline V lookup: CDR1 SGHTA, CDR2 FQGNSA. The CDR3 here is CASGGGGGTNYGYTF. DNA for the CDR3: TGTGCCAGCGGCGGTGGGGGGGGAACTAACTATGGCTACACCTTC.

The chain uses TRBV30 and TRBJ1-5; 7 bases match TRBD1. The length of the CDR3 is 13 residues. Germline lookup yields CDR1 GTSNPN and CDR2 SVGIG (reference sequence). Unmatched junction bases numbered 1, after V lost 3 bases and J lost 2 bases. The CDR3 region has the DNA TGTGCCTGGAGCGGGACAGGCAATCAGCCCCAGCATTTT. Protein: CAWSGTGNQPQHF.

V gene TRBV5-1 combines with J gene TRBJ2-7; D remains ambiguous. V shed 1 base and J shed 5 bases, with 7 bases lying between them. The CDR3 covers 12 residues. The germline V gene has CDR1 SGHRS and CDR2 YFSETQ. In DNA, the CDR3 is TGCGCCAGCAGCTTGAGGAGCCACGAGCAGTACTTC. It yields the protein CASSLRSHEQYF.

This clone was detected only a few times. The rearrangement uses TRBV11-2 and TRBJ2-3; D is uncertain. Trimming left V 1 base short and J 2 bases short, with 7 bases between. The CDR3 runs to 14 residues. In germline, CDR1 is SGHAT, CDR2 FQNNGV. The CDR3 protein is CASSLGGNTDTQYF. DNA of the CDR3: TGTGCCAGCAGCTTAGGAGGAAACACAGATACGCAGTATTTT.

This clone was found a few times. This sequence joins TRBV18 and TRBJ1-2; TRBD1 might be the D (6 bases). CDR1 and CDR2 (germline): KGHSH, LQKENI. V lost 1 base to trimming and J lost 8 bases, with 11 bases between them. The CDR3 is made up of 13 amino acids. The CDR3 DNA sequence: TGTGCCAGCTCACCACACAGGGACGAGGGCTACACCTTC. This encodes CASSPHRDEGYTF. Full variable domain (outside the CDR3, taken from reference TRBV18 and TRBJ1-2): NAGVMQNPRHLVRRRGQEARLRCSPMKGHSHVYWYRQLPEEGLKFMVYLQKENIIDESGMPKERFSAEFPKEGPSILRIQQVVRGDSAAYFCASSPHRDEGYTFGSGTRLTVV.

This clone has just a few counts. V and J are TRBV4-2 and TRBJ2-1; TRBD2 matches 8 bases. Germline assignment: CDR1 LGHNA and CDR2 YNFKEQ. The V gene end was trimmed by 1 base and the J gene end by 0 bases; junction bases not matched to a gene: 8. The CDR3 runs to 18 residues. DNA of the CDR3: TGTGCCAGCAGCCAAGGTCAGGGCGGGGGGTTCTCCTACAATGAGCAGTTCTTC. It translates to CASSQGQGGGFSYNEQFF.

The chain joins TRBV28 to TRBJ2-5; no reliable D call. This CDR3 is built from 9 residues. V shed 10 bases and J shed 4 bases, with 4 bases lying between them. Per the germline V gene, CDR1 is MDHEN and CDR2 is SYDVKM. The CDR3 bases are TGTGCCACGGGAGAGACCCAGTACTTC. It codes for CATGETQYF.

This clone has a handful of counts. The rearrangement links TRBV2 to TRBJ2-7; D gene ambiguous. The V end lost 3 bases, the J end lost 4 bases, and 16 bases lay between the germline ends. Germline V gives CDR1 SNHLY, CDR2 FYNNEI. The CDR3 spans 15 residues. The DNA for the CDR3 is TGTGCCAGCAGTGACAGGCAGGCGAGAATATACGAGCAGTACTTC. Translation: CASSDRQARIYEQYF. Supplemented by reference TRBV2 and TRBJ2-7, the full variable domain reads EPEVTQTPSHQVTQMGQEVILRCVPISNHLYFYWYRQILGQKVEFLVSFYNNEISEKSEIFDDQFSVERPDGSNFTLKIRSTKLEDSAMYFCASSDRQARIYEQYFGPGTRLTVT.

For the CDR3, the DNA is TGTGCCAGCAGTCCGCGACAGGCACAAGAGACCCAGTACTTC. Its protein is CASSPRQAQETQYF. The rearrangement links TRBV27 to TRBJ2-5; D perhaps matches TRBD1 (6 bases). Per the germline V gene, CDR1 is MNHEY and CDR2 is SMNVEV (reference sequence). The germline V and J ends were trimmed by 5 bases and 2 bases, with 12 bases remaining between them. The CDR3 sequence is 14 residues long.

A remark on this clone: The sample contains more than one DNA sequence encoding this CDR3. This chain connects TRBV9 to TRBJ1-6, with TRBD1 identical over 8 bases. The CDR3 consists of 14 residues. CDR1 and CDR2 from the germline V gene are SGDLS and YYNGEE. The V gene end was trimmed by 2 bases and the J gene end by 6 bases; junction bases not matched to a gene: 1. As DNA, the CDR3 is TGTGCCAGCAGCGTCGGACAGGGTAATTCACCCCTCCACTTT. Translation gives CASSVGQGNSPLHF.

J is TRBJ2-3 and V is TRBV25-1; 7 bases fit TRBD1. This CDR3 is built from 16 residues. Per the germline V gene, CDR1 is MGHDK and CDR2 is SYGVNS. The J segment lost 2 bases and the V segment lost 4 bases, leaving 9 bases of the junction unmatched. The CDR3 DNA is TGTGCCAGCAGTGCCTCGACAGGGACCAACACAGATACGCAGTATTTT. Translating it yields CASSASTGTNTDTQYF.

The CDR3 sequence is CASSLGQGLDYGYTF. DNA of the CDR3: TGTGCCAGCAGCTTAGGACAGGGGCTGGACTATGGCTACACCTTC. The gene calls are TRBV7-9 and TRBJ1-2; 8 nucleotides align to TRBD1. The germline V gene has CDR1 SEHNR and CDR2 FQNEAQ (reference sequence). V lost 1 base and J lost 3; bases outside the gene matches: 4. CDR3 length equals 15 residues.

This clone has only a few counts. V and J are TRBV28 and TRBJ2-3, with TRBD1 identical over 7 bases. The germline gives CDR1 MDHEN, CDR2 SYDVKM. With 5 bases clipped from V and 2 bases from J, the junction kept 4 bases outside the gene matches. This CDR3 has 14 amino acids. The CDR3: CASSRDRYTDTQYF. Here the CDR3 DNA reads TGTGCCAGCAGTAGGGACAGATACACAGATACGCAGTATTTT.